This T cell receptor beta chain was observed in a study of T-cell memory formation after mild COVID-19. This clonotype was seen more than once but under ten times. CDR1 and CDR2 from the germline V gene are ENHRY and SYGVKD. This CDR3 has 19 residues. Trimming cost V 0 bases and J 1 base; bases outside gene matches: 10. TCRdb analysed the 5' RACE reads with MiXCR anew, one entry per CDR3 protein. This table holds under 250,000 distinct CDR3 sequences, 15% to 17% found once. The origin of this receptor is an adult woman who had mild COVID-19 (a few samples of this study predate the infection). Cell type and time point are not known. The chain has TRBV10-3 and TRBJ2-1; 9 nucleotides agree with TRBD2. Specimen: PBMCs or a T cell subset sorted from them (not recorded which). The chain's CDR3 is CAISESSSGRLSSYNEQFF. For the CDR3, the DNA is TGTGCCATCAGTGAGTCGAGTAGCGGGAGATTATCATCCTACAATGAGCAGTTCTTC.